This T cell receptor (beta chain) was recorded in a study of high-grade serous ovarian cancer treatment subgroups. General observations from the study: These tumor repertoires lack spatial information from bulk sequencing. Only CDR3 was analyzed; CDR1 and CDR2 were not.

This CDR3 comprises 14 residues. The V and J ends lost 7 bases and 5 bases, in that order; junction bases with no gene match: 11. The germline V gene has CDR1 SQVTM and CDR2 ANQGSEA. Some clones are missing from TCRdb's copy, which holds only in-frame ones; the method was immunoSEQ multiplex PCR. The data contain fewer than 35,000 clones, about 88% of them singletons. Tumor tissue was taken before any definitive surgery or chemotherapy was given. This clone rates as large. What it binds is unknown. This TCR derives from a human donor with high-grade serous ovarian cancer. The genes are TRBV29-1 and TRBJ1-5, with TRBD1 matching 7 bases. Sequenced sample: tumor tissue. The CDR3 spells CSAPAGGGYQPQHF. Here the CDR3 DNA reads TGCAGCGCCCCCGCGGGAGGGGGCTATCAGCCCCAGCATTTT. Using reference TRBV29-1 and TRBJ1-5 for the parts outside the CDR3, the full variable domain is SAVISQKPSRDICQRGTSLTIQCQVDSQVTMMFWYRQQPGQSLTLIATANQGSEATYESGFVIDKFPISRPNLTFSTLTVSNMSPEDSSIYLCSAPAGGGYQPQHFGDGTRLSIL.